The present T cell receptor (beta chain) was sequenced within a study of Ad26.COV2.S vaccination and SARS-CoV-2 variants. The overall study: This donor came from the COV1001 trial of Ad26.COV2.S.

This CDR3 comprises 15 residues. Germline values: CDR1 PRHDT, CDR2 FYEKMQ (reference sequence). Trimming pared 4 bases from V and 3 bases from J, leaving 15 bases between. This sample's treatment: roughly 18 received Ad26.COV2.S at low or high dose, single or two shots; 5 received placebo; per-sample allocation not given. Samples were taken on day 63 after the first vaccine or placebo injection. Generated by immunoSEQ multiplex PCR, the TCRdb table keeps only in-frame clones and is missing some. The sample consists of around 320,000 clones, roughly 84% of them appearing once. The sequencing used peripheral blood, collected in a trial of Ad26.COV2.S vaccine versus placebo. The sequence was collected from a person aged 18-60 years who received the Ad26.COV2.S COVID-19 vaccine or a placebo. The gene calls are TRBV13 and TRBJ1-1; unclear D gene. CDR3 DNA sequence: TGTGCCAGCAGCTACCGACCCTTATTGGACACTGAAGCTTTCTTT. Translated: CASSYRPLLDTEAFF.